The T cell receptor (beta chain) under discussion was sequenced for a study of T-cell reconstitution after alpha-beta-depleted transplantation in children. The study's findings and limits: Newly generated T cells supplied most T-cell counts and diversity one year post-transplant.

Unique molecular identifiers tagged the TCRbeta library. TCRdb analysed the PCR reads with MiXCR anew, one entry per CDR3 protein. The sample consists of 300,000 to 400,000 distinct CDR3 sequences, under 20% of them appearing once. Points on this clonotype: The antigen is unknown.

The junction had 8 bases not matched to a gene; V was cut back by 0 bases and J by 5 bases. The germline V gene encodes CDR1 SGDLS and CDR2 YYNGEE. The CDR3 consists of 16 residues. The material was PBMCs, mostly from graft donor cells, obtained 360 days after TCRalphabeta/CD19-depleted stem cell transplant. The chain uses TRBV9 and TRBJ2-1, with 7 bases matching TRBD2. The clonotype was recovered from a male patient aged 2-10 years who had a stem cell transplant for acute lymphoblastic leukemia, so the T cells may come from the graft donor. CDR3 sequence (DNA): TGTGCCAGCAGCGTAGGAGGGCTAGCGGATCACAATGAGCAGTTCTTC. Amino acid sequence: CASSVGGLADHNEQFF.